Following are 10 T cell receptor beta chains from one sample sequenced in a study of shared clonotypes between healthy human individuals. The assay was immunoSEQ multiplex PCR, and TCRdb's table has in-frame clones only and misses some. In the table there are 110,000 or so clones, approximately 70% of which are singletons. The sequenced material came from memory CD8+ T cells sorted from blood. Subset defined: CD45RO+ cells pooled with CCR7-negative TemRA cells. The receptor set was obtained from a woman in her 30s in good health.

V and J are TRBV6-1 and TRBJ2-7, with 11 bases matching TRBD1. Trimming cost V 4 bases and J 2 bases; bases outside gene matches: 7. This CDR3 is 16 amino acids long. Germline values: CDR1 MNHNS, CDR2 SASEGT. CDR3 in amino acids: CASSGGTGGITYEQYF. The CDR3 coding sequence is TGTGCCAGCAGTGGGGGGACAGGGGGAATCACCTACGAGCAGTACTTC.

This clone showed up many times. The chain uses TRBV5-6 and TRBJ1-3, with D unresolved. Germline loops: CDR1 SGHDT, CDR2 YYEEEE. This CDR3 spans 15 amino acids. V was shortened by 4 bases and J by 0 bases, with 11 bases between the two germline ends. The CDR3 bases are TGTGCCAGCAGCCTTGACGGGAGCTCTGGAAACACCATATATTTT. Amino acid sequence: CASSLDGSSGNTIYF. Filled out from reference TRBV5-6 and TRBJ1-3, the complete variable domain reads DAGVTQSPTHLIKTRGQQVTLRCSPKSGHDTVSWYQQALGQGPQFIFQYYEEEERQRGNFPDRFSGHQFPNYSSELNVNALLLGDSALYLCASSLDGSSGNTIYFGEGSWLTVV.

The chain carries TRBV27 and TRBJ2-3; D unclear. Deletions cut 2 bases from V and 5 bases from J, with 11 bases between. The germline V gene encodes CDR1 MNHEY and CDR2 SMNVEV (reference sequence). The CDR3 spans 14 residues. The CDR3 is CASSLNQGEDTQYF. The CDR3 DNA sequence: TGTGCCAGCAGTTTAAATCAAGGCGAAGATACGCAGTATTTT.

This clone was seen ten or more times. The rearrangement joins TRBV11-2 to TRBJ1-2, with D perhaps matching TRBD1 (6 bases). The CDR3 contains 15 residues. V gave up 4 bases and J gave up 4 bases, with 16 bases separating them. Germline CDR1 and CDR2: SGHAT and FQNNGV. Here the CDR3 reads CASSYGGGGLYGYTF. In DNA, the CDR3 is TGTGCCAGCAGCTATGGGGGTGGGGGCCTCTATGGCTACACCTTC.

This clone was recorded once. The chain has TRBV7-8 and TRBJ2-5; TRBD2 is a possible D gene (6 bases). Germline V gene lookup returns CDR1 SGHVS and CDR2 FQNEAQ. The CDR3 has 14 residues. The ends were cut back, 3 bases at V and 4 bases at J, with 12 bases in the middle. The CDR3: CASSFRQAGETQYF. The CDR3 bases are TGTGCCAGCAGCTTTAGACAAGCGGGAGAGACCCAGTACTTC.

The J gene is TRBJ2-5, the V gene TRBV5-1; D may be TRBD1 (6 bases). The CDR3 is 15 residues long. From germline, CDR1 is SGHRS and CDR2 YFSETQ. Trimming took off 1 base at V and 5 bases at J, with 15 bases between the two ends. CDR3 amino acids: CASSLSQGKRETQYF. The CDR3 DNA reads as TGCGCCAGCAGCTTGAGTCAGGGGAAAAGGGAGACCCAGTACTTC.

The rearrangement links TRBV25-1 to TRBJ1-5; D is undetermined. Between the trimmed V and J ends, which lost 5 bases and 7 bases, there was a span of 18 bases. The CDR3 covers 15 residues. Germline V lookup: CDR1 MGHDK, CDR2 SYGVNS. CDR3 nucleotides: TGTGCCAGCAGTCCTGGTGAACTGGGCGGCCAGCCCCAGCATTTT. Translation gives CASSPGELGGQPQHF.

The V and J genes are TRBV2 and TRBJ2-7; no reliable D call. The V and J ends lost 5 bases and 0 bases respectively, with 14 bases between them. Germline V gene data show CDR1 as SNHLY and CDR2 as FYNNEI. The CDR3 length is 15 residues. The CDR3 sequence is CASSTEHLSSYEQYF. Written as DNA, the CDR3 is TGTGCCAGCAGTACCGAACACCTAAGCTCCTACGAGCAGTACTTC.

In its sample, this clone was seen once. The V gene is TRBV16, the J gene TRBJ1-1, with D possibly being TRBD1 (6 bases). V was cut by 4 bases and J by 4 bases, with 19 bases left in between. CDR3 length: 16 amino acids. Per the germline V gene, CDR1 is KGHSY and CDR2 is FQNENV. The CDR3 here is CASSRRDTYYFTEAFF. CDR3 DNA sequence: TGTGCCAGCAGCCGCCGGGACACCTACTATTTCACTGAAGCTTTCTTT.

This clone showed up just a few times. The chain combines TRBV18 with TRBJ2-5; no reliable D call. With 0 bases removed from V and 2 bases from J, the gap between germline ends came to 4 bases. The CDR3 is 13 amino acids. Germline V gene lookup returns CDR1 KGHSH and CDR2 LQKENI. CDR3 nucleotide sequence: TGTGCCAGCTCACCACCCCTACAAGAGACCCAGTACTTC. Residues: CASSPPLQETQYF.